The clone carrying this T cell receptor (beta chain) was seen only a few times. Its target is not known. The data derive from a study of post-analysis software for immune sequencing data. Study context: Clinical courses comprised relapsing-remitting, secondary progressive and progressive-relapsing multiple sclerosis. Findings and caveats of the study: Four or five TRBV segments, TRBV5-6, TRBV5-1 and TRBV20-1 among them, were found more frequent in patients than controls. Same-batch samples co-clustered strongly by F measure. Multiple sclerosis patients showed significantly lower normalized Chao1 diversity than controls did.

Libraries were made from TCR beta cDNA, and they carried unique molecular identifiers. Input of about 1 to 11 million T cells yielded 450,000 to 550,000 cDNA molecules. TCRdb reprocessed the PCR reads with MiXCR, giving one entry per CDR3 protein. The data hold 350,000 to 450,000 distinct CDR3 sequences, with approximately 38% observed a single time. Germline V gene sequence: CDR1 SGHRS, CDR2 YFSETQ. The length of the CDR3 is 15 residues. Trimming removed 1 base from V and 8 bases from J, with 18 bases in between. This TCR derives from a girl aged 2 to 9 with multiple sclerosis. The chain uses TRBV5-1 and TRBJ1-2; the D gene is possibly TRBD1 (6 bases). The sample was blood. CDR3 sequence (DNA): TGCGCCAGCAGCTTGAATGCCGGGGGCGATGGAGGCTACACCTTC. It encodes CASSLNAGGDGGYTF.